The sequence of this T cell receptor (beta chain) was determined in a study of blood T cells in healthy people across ages. Study observations and caveats: Roughly linear declines in TCR beta diversity per million T cells occurred with age.

Of note for this clonotype: Its antigen is not known.

A second 7 to 11 cycle PCR used barcoded and J-beta primers. MiXCR, applied by TCRdb to the 5' RACE reads, yields one record per CDR3 protein. The table includes about 510,000 distinct CDR3 sequences, approximately 26% detected once. CDR1 is SNHLY and CDR2 is FYNNEI in the germline V gene. V was pared by 4 bases and J by 6 bases, with 5 bases of the junction left unmatched. The CDR3 is made up of 13 amino acids. The same data also went into a second study, on T cells of mothers and their children.

The sequence came from a boy aged 2 to 10 in good health. Sequenced material: blood. The V gene is TRBV2, the J gene TRBJ2-7; 8 positions match TRBD1. CDR3 region: CASSAGGASEQYF. DNA for the CDR3: TGTGCCAGCAGTGCAGGGGGCGCTTCCGAGCAGTACTTC.